Each of the 5 T cell receptor beta chains below was sequenced from the same sample in a study of shared clonotypes between healthy human individuals. The method was immunoSEQ multiplex PCR; TCRdb's version includes in-frame clones alone and lacks a portion of them. The table shows about 1 million clones, with about 76% occurring only once. Source material: memory CD4+ T cells sorted from blood. The subset was: CD45RA-negative fraction. The receptors come from a man between 18 and 35 years old in good health.

This clone was counted at least ten times. Other nucleotide sequences from this sample produce the same CDR3. This sequence joins TRBV6-6 and TRBJ1-1; D not certain. CDR1 is MNHNY and CDR2 is SVGAGI in the germline V gene (reference sequence). Between the trimmed V and J ends, which lost 6 bases and 0 bases, there was a span of 2 bases. CDR3 length: 11 amino acids. Written as DNA, the CDR3 is TGTGCCAGCAGACTGAACACTGAAGCTTTCTTT. Residues: CASRLNTEAFF.

For this clone: The sample carries other DNA sequences with the same CDR3. The genes are TRBV6-6 and TRBJ1-1; D is unresolved. Trimming removed 2 bases from V and 3 bases from J, with 7 bases in between. Per the germline V gene, CDR1 is MNHNY and CDR2 is SVGAGI (reference sequence). The length of the CDR3 is 13 residues. The CDR3 region is CASSYGSYTEAFF. As DNA, the CDR3 is TGTGCCAGCAGTTACGGTAGCTACACTGAAGCTTTCTTT.

CDR3 in amino acids: CASSEGASGRTDTQYF. Written as DNA, the CDR3 is TGTGCCAGCAGTGAGGGGGCTAGCGGGAGGACAGATACGCAGTATTTT. The V call is TRBV25-1, the J call TRBJ2-3, with TRBD2 matching 11 bases. From germline, CDR1 is MGHDK and CDR2 SYGVNS. Losses at the gene ends were 3 bases for V and 3 bases for J; bases not matched to a gene: 5. The length of the CDR3 is 16 residues.

This clone was seen a few times. V usage is TRBV7-2 and J usage is TRBJ2-1; D remains ambiguous. V gave up 2 bases and J gave up 2 bases, with 10 bases separating them. CDR3 size: 15 residues. Germline V gene lookup returns CDR1 SGHTA and CDR2 FQGNSA. In DNA, the CDR3 is TGTGCCAGCAGCTTAAATCGCCCCCCCTACAATGAGCAGTTCTTC. Translation: CASSLNRPPYNEQFF.

This clone was seen once. The CDR3 DNA reads as TGCGCCAGCAGCTTGCAACAGGGGAAGCGAGAGACCCAGTACTTC. Translated, it gives CASSLQQGKRETQYF. The chain combines TRBV5-1 with TRBJ2-5, with 7 nucleotides matching TRBD1. V lost 1 base and J lost 4; bases outside the gene matches: 7. The V gene's germline CDR1 is SGHRS and CDR2 YFSETQ. This CDR3 contains 15 residues.